One sample yielded the 10 T cell receptor beta chains listed below, sequenced in a study of T cell clonotyping in hematopoietic cell transplantation. Data came from immunoSEQ multiplex PCR; TCRdb stores just in-frame clones and leaves some out. This table has around 17,000 clones, 85% appearing once. Sequencing was performed on PBMCs, taken 100 days after allogeneic stem cell transplant. These receptors were obtained from a male patient between 55 and 70 years old who had an allogeneic stem cell transplant from a related donor, so the T cells may come from the graft donor. Some clones in this sample may be carry-over from other donors' samples.

The rearrangement links TRBV6-5 to TRBJ1-2, with 9 bases matching TRBD1. The CDR3 consists of 15 residues. The germline gives CDR1 MNHEY, CDR2 SVGAGI. J lost 6 bases, V lost 4 bases, and 9 bases had no gene match. The CDR3 here is CASSSPWTGVNGYTF. The CDR3 bases are TGTGCCAGCAGTTCCCCTTGGACAGGGGTTAATGGCTACACCTTC.

This sequence joins TRBV4-2 and TRBJ1-2; D uncertain. V was pared by 4 bases and J by 2 bases, with 17 bases between. The germline gives CDR1 LGHNA, CDR2 YNFKEQ. The CDR3 has 16 amino acids. This chain's CDR3 is CASSPRVTSKNYGYTF. The CDR3 DNA is TGTGCCAGCAGCCCCCGCGTGACAAGCAAAAACTATGGCTACACCTTC.

V gene TRBV6-1 combines with J gene TRBJ1-5; D unresolved. The CDR3 contains 14 residues. With 6 bases removed from V and 10 bases from J, the gap between germline ends came to 19 bases. Germline values: CDR1 MNHNS, CDR2 SASEGT. This chain's CDR3 is CASSQNLLDIPQHF. The CDR3 DNA sequence: TGTGCCAGCAGCCAAAACCTGTTAGACATTCCCCAGCATTTT.

The rearrangement joins TRBV19 to TRBJ1-5, with a possible D match to TRBD1 (5 bases). In germline, CDR1 is LNHDA, CDR2 SQIVND (reference sequence). V lost 10 bases to trimming and J lost 6 bases, with 16 bases between them. The CDR3 runs to 13 residues. The CDR3 is CATRQGRSQPQHF. The CDR3 nucleotides read TGTGCCACTCGTCAGGGAAGAAGTCAGCCCCAGCATTTT. Full variable domain (rest looked up from reference TRBV19 and TRBJ1-5): DGGITQSPKYLFRKEGQNVTLSCEQNLNHDAMYWYRQDPGQGLRLIYYSQIVNDFQKGDIAEGYSVSREKKESFPLTVTSAQKNPTAFYLCATRQGRSQPQHFGDGTRLSIL.

This chain links TRBV19 with TRBJ2-3; 9 bases are shared with TRBD1. Germline V gene sequence: CDR1 LNHDA, CDR2 SQIVND (reference sequence). There are 14 residues in the CDR3. V shed 4 bases and J 1 base; nucleotides not matched to a gene: 0. The CDR3 here is CASSRDRGTDTQYF. The CDR3 coding sequence is TGTGCCAGTAGTAGGGACAGGGGCACAGATACGCAGTATTTT.

The chain recombines TRBV7-2 with TRBJ1-6, with D maybe TRBD1 (5 bases). V lost 2 bases and J 10 bases, leaving 15 bases between the germline ends. There are 15 residues in the CDR3. CDR1 SGHTA and CDR2 FQGNSA come from the germline V gene. The CDR3 DNA reads as TGTGCCAGCAGCTTAATCCAGGGTAACAGATCACCCCTCCACTTT. Its translation is CASSLIQGNRSPLHF.

The chain joins TRBV10-3 to TRBJ2-7; TRBD1 matches at 8 bases. Germline lookup yields CDR1 ENHRY and CDR2 SYGVKD. This CDR3 region has 17 residues. The trim removed 0 bases at V and 5 bases at J, leaving 12 bases unmatched. CDR3 DNA sequence: TGTGCCATCAGTGAGTCCCCGGGCCGGGACAGGATGGACGAGCAGTACTTC. Its protein is CAISESPGRDRMDEQYF.

The chain joins TRBV7-2 to TRBJ1-2; perhaps TRBD1 as D (6 bases). The germline CDR1 and CDR2 sequences are SGHTA and FQGNSA. V lost 1 base and J lost 7, with 13 bases in between. The CDR3 runs 14 residues. The CDR3 reads CASSLDRAGGGYTF. For the CDR3, the DNA is TGTGCCAGCAGCTTAGACAGGGCCGGAGGTGGCTACACCTTC.

The J gene is TRBJ1-5, the V gene TRBV6-5, with 9 bases aligning to TRBD1. Trimming at V came to 6 bases and at J to 3 bases, leaving 6 bases not matched to a gene. The CDR3 contains 15 residues. Germline V lookup: CDR1 MNHEY, CDR2 SVGAGI. CDR3 sequence reads: CASRRGTGLNQPQHF. The CDR3 DNA reads as TGTGCCAGCAGACGCGGGACAGGGCTCAATCAGCCCCAGCATTTT.

The V and J genes are TRBV9 and TRBJ2-4, with D tentatively TRBD2 (5 bases). The germline gives CDR1 SGDLS, CDR2 YYNGEE. Trimming removed 4 bases at V and 5 bases at J, with 16 bases between. The CDR3 spans 15 residues. In DNA, the CDR3 is TGTGCCAGCAGCCCATCCTCCGGAGCGGAAAACATTCAGTACTTC. This encodes CASSPSSGAENIQYF.